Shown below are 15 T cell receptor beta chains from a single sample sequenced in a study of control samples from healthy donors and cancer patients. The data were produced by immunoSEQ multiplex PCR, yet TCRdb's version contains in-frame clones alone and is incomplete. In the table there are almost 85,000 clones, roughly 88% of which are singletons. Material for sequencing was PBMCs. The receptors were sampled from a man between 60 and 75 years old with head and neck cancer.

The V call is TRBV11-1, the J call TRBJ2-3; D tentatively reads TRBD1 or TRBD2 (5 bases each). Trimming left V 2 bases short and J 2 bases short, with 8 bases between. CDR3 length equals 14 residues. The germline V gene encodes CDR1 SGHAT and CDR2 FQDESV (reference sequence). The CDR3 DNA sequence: TGTGCCAGCAGCTTAAGGGGAGCCACAGATACGCAGTATTTT. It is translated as CASSLRGATDTQYF. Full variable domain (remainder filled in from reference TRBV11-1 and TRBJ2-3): EAEVAQSPRYKITEKSQAVAFWCDPISGHATLYWYRQILGQGPELLVQFQDESVVDDSQLPKDRFSAERLKGVDSTLKIQPAELGDSAMYLCASSLRGATDTQYFGPGTRLTVL.

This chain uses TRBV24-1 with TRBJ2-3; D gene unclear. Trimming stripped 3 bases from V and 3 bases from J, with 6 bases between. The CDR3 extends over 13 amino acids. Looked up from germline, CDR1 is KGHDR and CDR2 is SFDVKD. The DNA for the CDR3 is TGTGCCACCAGTGATCTCGTGACAGATACGCAGTATTTT. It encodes CATSDLVTDTQYF.

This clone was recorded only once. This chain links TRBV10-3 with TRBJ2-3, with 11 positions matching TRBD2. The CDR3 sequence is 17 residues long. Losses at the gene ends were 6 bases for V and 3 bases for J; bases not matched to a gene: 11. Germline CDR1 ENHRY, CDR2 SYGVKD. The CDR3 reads CAIRGTSGTDGTDTQYF. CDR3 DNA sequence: TGTGCCATCAGGGGGACTAGCGGAACCGATGGGACAGATACGCAGTATTTT.

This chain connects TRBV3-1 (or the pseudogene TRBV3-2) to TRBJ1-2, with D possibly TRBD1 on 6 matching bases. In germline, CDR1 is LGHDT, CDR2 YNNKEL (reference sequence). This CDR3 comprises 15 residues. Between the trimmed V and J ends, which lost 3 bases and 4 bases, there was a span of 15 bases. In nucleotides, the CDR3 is TGTGCCAGCAGCCAGATAACAGGGTCGGGCTATGGCTACACCTTC. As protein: CASSQITGSGYGYTF.

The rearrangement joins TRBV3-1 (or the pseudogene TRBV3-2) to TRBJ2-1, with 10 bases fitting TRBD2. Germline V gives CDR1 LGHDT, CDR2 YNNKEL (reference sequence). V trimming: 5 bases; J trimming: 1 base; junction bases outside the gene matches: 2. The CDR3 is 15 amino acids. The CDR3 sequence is CASSETSGSYNEQFF. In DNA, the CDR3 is TGTGCCAGCAGCGAGACTAGCGGGTCCTACAATGAGCAGTTCTTC.

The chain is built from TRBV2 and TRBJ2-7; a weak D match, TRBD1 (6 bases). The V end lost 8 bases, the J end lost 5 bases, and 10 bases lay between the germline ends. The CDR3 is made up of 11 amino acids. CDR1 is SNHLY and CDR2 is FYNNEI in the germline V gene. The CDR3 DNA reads TGTGCCAGCCGAGGACAGAACGAGCAGTACTTC. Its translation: CASRGQNEQYF.

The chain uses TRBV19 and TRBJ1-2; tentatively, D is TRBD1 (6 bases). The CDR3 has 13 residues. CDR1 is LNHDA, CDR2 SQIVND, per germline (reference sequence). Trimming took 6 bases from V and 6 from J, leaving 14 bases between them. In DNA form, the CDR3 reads TGTGCCAGTAGGAGGGACATTGAACATGGCTACACCTTC. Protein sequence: CASRRDIEHGYTF.

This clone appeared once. The CDR3 DNA reads TGTGCCAGCAGCTCCGGGGGAGGGGACTACGAGCAGTACTTC. This gives the protein CASSSGGGDYEQYF. The chain is built from TRBV7-8 and TRBJ2-7; 7 bases align to TRBD2. Germline V CDR1 and CDR2: SGHVS, FQNEAQ. The CDR3 contains 14 residues. J was trimmed by 3 bases and V by 4 bases; bases with no gene match: 6.

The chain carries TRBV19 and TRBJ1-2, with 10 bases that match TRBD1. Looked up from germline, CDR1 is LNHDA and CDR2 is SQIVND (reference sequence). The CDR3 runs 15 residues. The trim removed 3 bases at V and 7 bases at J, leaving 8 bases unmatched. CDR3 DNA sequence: TGTGCCAGTAGTATCCGGGACAGGGGACAGGGTGGCTACACCTTC. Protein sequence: CASSIRDRGQGGYTF.

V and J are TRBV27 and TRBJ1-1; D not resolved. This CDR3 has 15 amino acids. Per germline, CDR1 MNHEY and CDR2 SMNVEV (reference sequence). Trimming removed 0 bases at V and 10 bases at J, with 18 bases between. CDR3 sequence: CASSLSWPSLSGAFF. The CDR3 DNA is TGTGCCAGCAGTTTATCCTGGCCTAGTCTCTCGGGAGCTTTCTTT.

CDR3 DNA: TGTGCCAGCAGCAGGGGTAGGGAAAAACTGTTTTTT. Its translation is CASSRGREKLFF. The chain joins TRBV2 to TRBJ1-4, with D tentatively TRBD1 (6 bases). Trimming removed 6 bases from V and 8 bases from J, with 10 bases in between. The CDR3 loop spans 12 amino acids. Per germline, CDR1 SNHLY and CDR2 FYNNEI.

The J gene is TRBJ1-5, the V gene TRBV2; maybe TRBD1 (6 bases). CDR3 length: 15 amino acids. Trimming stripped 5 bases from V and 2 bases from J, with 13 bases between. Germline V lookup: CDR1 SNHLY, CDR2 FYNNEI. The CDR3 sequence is CASSPAWTGNQPQHF. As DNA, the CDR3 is TGTGCCAGCAGTCCCGCATGGACAGGCAATCAGCCCCAGCATTTT.

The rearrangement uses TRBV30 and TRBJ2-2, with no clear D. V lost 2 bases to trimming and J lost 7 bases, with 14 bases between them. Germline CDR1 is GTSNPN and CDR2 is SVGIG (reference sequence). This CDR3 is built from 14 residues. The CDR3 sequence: CAWSLGWNGGELFF. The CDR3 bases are TGTGCCTGGAGTTTAGGATGGAACGGCGGGGAGCTGTTTTTT.

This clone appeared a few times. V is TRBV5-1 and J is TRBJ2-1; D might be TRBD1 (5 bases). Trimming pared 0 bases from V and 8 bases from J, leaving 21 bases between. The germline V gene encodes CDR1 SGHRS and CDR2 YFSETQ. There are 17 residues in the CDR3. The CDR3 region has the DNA TGCGCCAGCAGCTTGGGCCTCACAGGAAACAATGAGGATGAGCAGTTCTTC. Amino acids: CASSLGLTGNNEDEQFF.

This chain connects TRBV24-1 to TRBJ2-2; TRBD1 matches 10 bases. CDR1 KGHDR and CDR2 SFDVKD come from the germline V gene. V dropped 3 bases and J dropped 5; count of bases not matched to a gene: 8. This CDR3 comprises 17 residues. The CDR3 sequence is CATSDPGQGVGTGELFF. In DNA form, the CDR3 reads TGTGCCACCAGTGATCCCGGACAGGGGGTCGGTACCGGGGAGCTGTTTTTT.